The 27 T cell receptor beta chains reported below all come from one sample, sequenced in a study of response to subunit inactivated influenza vaccine. TCRdb processed the RT-PCR reads anew with MiXCR; each CDR3 protein has one entry. The repertoire includes roughly 500,000 distinct CDR3 sequences, 16% of them detected once, and 3% to 3.5% sits in the top ten. Here the sequenced sample was CD4+ T cells sorted from PBMCs, taken around 25 months after vaccination. Receptors were obtained from a man aged 50 to 75 who received an inactivated influenza vaccine.

The J gene is TRBJ2-1, the V gene TRBV6-5; D unclear. Looked up from germline, CDR1 is MNHEY and CDR2 is SVGAGI. V lost 6 bases to trimming and J lost 7 bases, with 10 bases between them. The CDR3 contains 12 residues. The CDR3 here is CASSGPGNEQFF. The CDR3 nucleotides read TGTGCCAGCAGCGGACCAGGAAATGAGCAGTTCTTC.

The sample holds a few counts of this clonotype. V usage is TRBV4-3 and J usage is TRBJ1-6; 9 bases agree with TRBD1. J gave up 9 bases and V 4 bases, and 7 bases lay outside the gene matches. The CDR3 has 15 amino acids. Per the germline V gene, CDR1 is LGHNA and CDR2 is YSLEER. DNA of the CDR3: TGCGCCAGCAGCCCAGCCGGGACAGGGACTTCACCCCTCCACTTT. This codes for CASSPAGTGTSPLHF.

This rearrangement joins TRBV2 to TRBJ2-5; D is unclear. Trimming took 2 bases from V and 2 from J, leaving 6 bases between them. This CDR3 contains 13 residues. CDR1 and CDR2 (germline): SNHLY, FYNNEI. As DNA, the CDR3 is TGTGCCAGCAGTGAAACCAGGCAAGAGACCCAGTACTTC. Translated, it gives CASSETRQETQYF.

This clonotype has only a few counts. The rearrangement links TRBV18 to TRBJ2-1; 7 bases map to TRBD1. J was trimmed by 4 bases and V by 2 bases; bases with no gene match: 5. From germline, CDR1 is KGHSH and CDR2 LQKENI. The CDR3 runs to 15 residues. This CDR3 is CASSPNLGQYNEQFF. In DNA, the CDR3 is TGTGCCAGCTCACCAAACCTGGGACAGTACAATGAGCAGTTCTTC. The whole variable domain, filled in from reference TRBV18 and TRBJ2-1, reads NAGVMQNPRHLVRRRGQEARLRCSPMKGHSHVYWYRQLPEEGLKFMVYLQKENIIDESGMPKERFSAEFPKEGPSILRIQQVVRGDSAAYFCASSPNLGQYNEQFFGPGTRLTVL.

Here the CDR3 DNA reads TGCAGTGCCCATTCCGAGGCTAGCAGAAACACCGGGGAGCTGTTTTTT. Translation: CSAHSEASRNTGELFF. The chain links TRBV20-1 to TRBJ2-2; tentatively, D is TRBD2 (5 bases). V was shortened by 6 bases and J by 2 bases, with 19 bases between the two germline ends. CDR3 size: 16 residues. CDR1 is DFQATT, CDR2 SNEGSKA, per germline (reference sequence).

This clonotype was observed many times. This chain uses TRBV5-6 with TRBJ2-1, with unresolved D. Per germline, CDR1 SGHDT and CDR2 YYEEEE. The germline V and J ends were trimmed by 6 bases and 8 bases, with 15 bases remaining between them. CDR3 size: 13 residues. CDR3 region: CASNSFDRYEQFF. Written as DNA, the CDR3 is TGTGCCAGCAATAGCTTTGATCGGTATGAGCAGTTCTTC.

This clonotype came up a few times. This rearrangement joins TRBV12-3 or TRBV12-4 to TRBJ2-2; no reliable D call. The ends were cut back, 11 bases at V and 7 bases at J, with 14 bases in the middle. This CDR3 is 12 amino acids long. The CDR3 loop reads CAGRYDIGELFF. CDR3 sequence (DNA): TGTGCCGGCCGATACGATATCGGGGAGCTGTTTTTT.

The chain carries TRBV28 and TRBJ2-3; 10 positions match TRBD2. Germline V gives CDR1 MDHEN, CDR2 SYDVKM. The CDR3 loop spans 15 amino acids. The trim removed 4 bases at V and 2 bases at J, leaving 3 bases unmatched. CDR3 sequence reads: CASSSSGRLTDTQYF. The CDR3 bases are TGTGCCAGCAGTTCTAGCGGGAGACTCACAGATACGCAGTATTTT.

In its sample, this clonotype was seen a few times. The chain's CDR3 is CASSLGLGWNTEAFF. The DNA for the CDR3 is TGTGCCAGCAGCTTAGGGTTGGGATGGAACACTGAAGCTTTCTTT. The chain combines TRBV7-2 with TRBJ1-1; D gene uncertain. Germline CDR1 reads SGHTA; CDR2 reads FQGNSA. This CDR3 spans 15 amino acids. With 1 base removed from V and 1 base from J, the gap between germline ends came to 10 bases.

This clonotype was counted only a few times. J is TRBJ2-7 and V is TRBV28; D not certain. The V end was cut by 3 bases, the J end by 5 bases, with 11 bases between. Per germline, CDR1 MDHEN and CDR2 SYDVKM. The CDR3 has 13 amino acids. CDR3 bases: TGTGCCAGCAGTTTTTCCGGCGGAGACGAGCAGTACTTC. Its translation: CASSFSGGDEQYF. Combining the CDR3 with reference TRBV28 and TRBJ2-7 gives the whole variable domain DVKVTQSSRYLVKRTGEKVFLECVQDMDHENMFWYRQDPGLGLRLIYFSYDVKMKEKGDIPEGYSVSREKKERFSLILESASTNQTSMYLCASSFSGGDEQYFGPGTRLTVT.

This clonotype has just a few counts. The chain has TRBV5-1 and TRBJ2-2; 9 bases map to TRBD1. Germline trimming cut 4 bases from V and 7 bases from J; bases unmatched to any gene: 11. CDR1 and CDR2 from the germline V gene are SGHRS and YFSETQ. The CDR3 runs to 16 residues. This CDR3 is CASSVAGTGTIGELFF. Written as DNA, the CDR3 is TGCGCCAGCAGCGTCGCCGGGACAGGGACCATCGGGGAGCTGTTTTTT.

This sequence joins TRBV6-4 and TRBJ1-1; a possible D gene is TRBD1 (5 bases). V was pared by 3 bases and J by 4 bases, with 9 bases between. Per the germline V gene, CDR1 is MRHNA and CDR2 is SNTAGT. The CDR3 is made up of 13 amino acids. The CDR3 here is CASSEQGSTEAFF. The CDR3 bases are TGTGCCAGCAGTGAGCAGGGTAGCACTGAAGCTTTCTTT.

The chain is built from TRBV12-3 or TRBV12-4 and TRBJ1-2; tentative D call: TRBD1 (5 bases). The V end lost 5 bases, the J end lost 4 bases, and 11 bases lay between the germline ends. The CDR3 length is 13 residues. As DNA, the CDR3 is TGTGCCAGCAGTGTCGGCGGGGCCTATGGCTACACCTTC. Translated, it gives CASSVGGAYGYTF.

The table lists this clonotype with a few counts. This chain links TRBV12-3 or TRBV12-4 with TRBJ1-1; 11 bases match TRBD1. The trim removed 6 bases at V and 5 bases at J, leaving 5 bases unmatched. The CDR3 has 14 residues. In DNA, the CDR3 is TGTGCCAGCAGCAGGACAGGGGGCGAGACTGAAGCTTTCTTT. The encoded protein is CASSRTGGETEAFF.

The rearrangement joins TRBV7-8 to TRBJ2-3; 8 bases are shared with TRBD2. The V gene's germline CDR1 is SGHVS and CDR2 FQNEAQ. Germline trimming cut 5 bases from V and 2 bases from J; bases unmatched to any gene: 12. This CDR3 contains 17 residues. CDR3 nucleotides: TGTGCCAGCAGCCCTCCCTCGGGACTAGAAAACACAGATACGCAGTATTTT. Its translation: CASSPPSGLENTDTQYF.

V is TRBV7-9 and J is TRBJ2-4; TRBD2 matches 9 bases. The junction had 4 bases not matched to a gene; V was cut back by 1 base and J by 6 bases. This CDR3 has 15 amino acids. Germline CDR1 SEHNR, CDR2 FQNEAQ (reference sequence). As DNA, the CDR3 is TGTGCCAGCAGCTTAGAGGCTAGCGGGATAAACATTCAGTACTTC. Protein product: CASSLEASGINIQYF.

This rearrangement joins TRBV5-6 to TRBJ2-3, with D unclear. This CDR3 has 13 amino acids. Trimming took off 0 bases at V and 10 bases at J, with 12 bases between the two ends. Per germline, CDR1 SGHDT and CDR2 YYEEEE. The CDR3 loop is CASSLALSAAQYF. The CDR3, as DNA: TGTGCCAGCAGCTTGGCCTTGTCAGCCGCGCAGTATTTT.

This clonotype showed up just a few times. This chain uses TRBV7-3 with TRBJ2-1; D perhaps matches TRBD2 (6 bases). V lost 2 bases and J 0 bases, leaving 11 bases between the germline ends. Germline V lookup: CDR1 SGHTA, CDR2 FQGTGA. The CDR3 runs 16 residues. The DNA of the CDR3 is TGTGCCAGCAGCTTAGCGGGACCCGTCTCCTACAATGAGCAGTTCTTC. Translated, it gives CASSLAGPVSYNEQFF.

The chain is built from TRBV20-1 and TRBJ2-7, with D uncertain. The CDR3 sequence is 13 residues long. Germline CDR1 reads DFQATT; CDR2 reads SNEGSKA (reference sequence). The V end was cut by 5 bases, the J end by 7 bases, with 18 bases between. The CDR3 sequence is CSAPNWSTREQYF. The CDR3 DNA reads as TGCAGTGCTCCAAACTGGAGTACAAGGGAGCAGTACTTC.

The chain has TRBV20-1 and TRBJ2-1; either TRBD1 or TRBD2 may supply D (5 bases each). The V gene's germline CDR1 is DFQATT and CDR2 SNEGSKA (reference sequence). The germline V and J ends were trimmed by 7 bases and 8 bases, with 15 bases remaining between them. The CDR3 spans 12 residues. DNA for the CDR3: TGCAGTGGGGACGAGGGCGGCGATGAGCAGTTCTTC. Translation gives CSGDEGGDEQFF.

There are a few counts of this clonotype. The chain carries TRBV11-1 and TRBJ2-2; D remains ambiguous. Per germline, CDR1 SGHAT and CDR2 FQDESV (reference sequence). The CDR3 loop spans 14 amino acids. V gave up 5 bases and J gave up 1 base, with 8 bases separating them. The CDR3 nucleotides read TGTGCCAGCAGCCGCAGACTGAACACCGGGGAGCTGTTTTTT. Encoded protein: CASSRRLNTGELFF.

Notes on this clonotype: Compared with germline, one end of the junction differs, possibly owing to a read error. The CDR3 DNA follows: TGTGCCAGCTCACCTTTTAGGGACGGCTACATTGAGCAGTTCTTC. Its translation: CASSPFRDGYIEQFF. The chain carries TRBV18 and TRBJ2-1, with D possibly being TRBD1 or TRBD2 (5 bases each). The CDR3 consists of 15 residues. The germline V gene encodes CDR1 KGHSH and CDR2 LQKENI.

This clonotype was seen at least ten times. V gene TRBV20-1 combines with J gene TRBJ2-4, with a tentative D call TRBD1 (7 bases). CDR3 length equals 14 residues. V dropped 1 base and J dropped 4 bases, with 11 bases sitting between them. Germline CDR1 DFQATT, CDR2 SNEGSKA (reference sequence). The CDR3 spells CSARGAGQKNIQYF. The CDR3 nucleotides read TGCAGTGCTAGAGGTGCGGGACAGAAAAACATTCAGTACTTC.

This clonotype was detected only a few times. The rearrangement uses TRBV11-2 and TRBJ1-2; the D gene is possibly TRBD1 (6 bases). V lost 4 bases and J lost 4, with 16 bases in between. The CDR3 has 15 residues. The germline V gene has CDR1 SGHAT and CDR2 FQNNGV. CDR3 in DNA: TGTGCCAGCAGCTCCAACAGGGACCCCAGCTATGGCTACACCTTC. It codes for CASSSNRDPSYGYTF.

A few counts support this clonotype. The chain links TRBV10-3 to TRBJ2-5; 7 nucleotides match TRBD1. Trimming at V came to 10 bases and at J to 1 base, leaving 6 bases not matched to a gene. This CDR3 is 13 amino acids long. The germline gives CDR1 ENHRY, CDR2 SYGVKD. The CDR3 reads CATLDRLQETQYF. The CDR3, as DNA: TGTGCCACCTTGGACAGGCTCCAAGAGACCCAGTACTTC.

The gene calls are TRBV7-9 and TRBJ2-3; tentative D call: TRBD1 (6 bases). The germline CDR1 and CDR2 sequences are SEHNR and FQNEAQ (reference sequence). The CDR3 has 16 residues. Deletions cut 1 base from V and 7 bases from J, with 18 bases between. The CDR3 region has the DNA TGTGCCAGCAGCTTAGAGAAGACAGGCGGACCGAATACGCAGTATTTT. It is translated as CASSLEKTGGPNTQYF.

This clonotype was found a few times. The CDR3 loop reads CASGGTLISYEQYF. The CDR3 DNA follows: TGTGCCAGCGGGGGTACCCTCATCTCCTACGAGCAGTACTTC. This chain connects TRBV28 to TRBJ2-7, with D tentatively TRBD1 or TRBD2 (5 bases each). Germline CDR1 MDHEN, CDR2 SYDVKM. Deletions cut 8 bases from V and 0 bases from J, with 14 bases between. The CDR3 consists of 14 residues.